The 30 T cell receptor beta chains in this list originate from one sample, sequenced in a study of T cell responses to AZD1222 COVID-19 vaccine. TCRdb's table, derived via immunoSEQ multiplex PCR, lists solely in-frame clones and lacks some. The top ten clones hold roughly 4% of a sample with just over 95,000 clones, roughly nine tenths of them seen once. The sample consisted of peripheral blood, taken on day 0 of AZD1222 vaccination. These receptors came from an adult in good health.

Only one count was recorded for this clone. This rearrangement joins TRBV7-2 to TRBJ1-6, with D hard to call. The CDR3 loop spans 16 amino acids. Germline values: CDR1 SGHTA, CDR2 FQGNSA. The germline V and J ends were trimmed by 2 bases and 7 bases, with 15 bases remaining between them. The CDR3 is CASSLLGYQLNSPLHF. Written as DNA, the CDR3 is TGTGCCAGCAGCTTATTGGGTTATCAACTGAATTCACCCCTCCACTTT.

This chain connects TRBV10-3 to TRBJ2-2; D remains ambiguous. Deletions cut 10 bases from V and 2 bases from J, with 11 bases between. The CDR3 consists of 13 residues. In germline, CDR1 is ENHRY, CDR2 SYGVKD. For the CDR3, the DNA is TGTGCCACAGGCCCAGAAAACACCGGGGAGCTGTTTTTT. Its translation is CATGPENTGELFF.

The gene calls are TRBV6-5 and TRBJ1-1; possible D gene TRBD1, 5 bases. The ends were cut back, 0 bases at V and 7 bases at J, with 12 bases in the middle. From germline, CDR1 is MNHEY and CDR2 SVGAGI. The CDR3 extends over 14 amino acids. This CDR3 reads CASSYSAWGNEAFF. The CDR3 bases are TGTGCCAGCAGTTACTCGGCATGGGGGAATGAAGCTTTCTTT.

The chain has TRBV24-1 and TRBJ2-7, with D uncertain. Between the trimmed V and J ends, which lost 3 bases and 3 bases, there was a span of 5 bases. CDR1 and CDR2 from the germline V gene are KGHDR and SFDVKD. This CDR3 contains 12 residues. CDR3 sequence: CATSDTGYEQYF. CDR3 sequence (DNA): TGTGCCACCAGTGATACGGGCTACGAGCAGTACTTC.

This rearrangement joins TRBV19 to TRBJ2-7; 10 bases are a match to TRBD1. Germline V gene data show CDR1 as LNHDA and CDR2 as SQIVND (reference sequence). The length of the CDR3 is 14 residues. Trimming removed 5 bases from V and 3 bases from J; junction bases left unmatched: 4. The CDR3 here is CASSSRDRGYEQYF. The CDR3 region has the DNA TGTGCCAGTAGTTCACGGGACAGGGGCTACGAGCAGTACTTC.

The rearrangement uses TRBV9 and TRBJ1-3, with D unresolved. The V end lost 2 bases, the J end lost 4 bases, and 13 bases lay between the germline ends. Germline V gene data show CDR1 as SGDLS and CDR2 as YYNGEE. This CDR3 region has 15 residues. This chain's CDR3 is CASSVSSFPGNTIYF. The CDR3 nucleotides are TGTGCCAGCAGCGTTAGTTCTTTTCCCGGAAACACCATATATTTT.

The chain combines TRBV29-1 with TRBJ2-3, with 9 bases aligning to TRBD1. The CDR3 loop spans 15 amino acids. CDR1 is SQVTM and CDR2 is ANQGSEA in the germline V gene. Trimming at V came to 8 bases and at J to 2 bases, leaving 11 bases not matched to a gene. The CDR3: CSIEGGQGITDTQYF. The CDR3, as DNA: TGCAGCATCGAGGGAGGACAGGGGATCACAGATACGCAGTATTTT.

About this clone itself: The same CDR3 arises from other DNA sequences in this sample as well. The chain couples TRBV3-1 (or the pseudogene TRBV3-2) to TRBJ1-1, with TRBD1 as a possible D gene (6 bases). V gave up 1 base and J gave up 2 bases, with 8 bases separating them. Germline lookup yields CDR1 LGHDT and CDR2 YNNKEL (reference sequence). The CDR3 runs to 14 residues. The CDR3 DNA reads TGTGCCAGCAGCCAAGTACAGGGTAACACTGAAGCTTTCTTT. This sequence encodes CASSQVQGNTEAFF.

The V call is TRBV28, the J call TRBJ1-3; a weak D match, TRBD1 (5 bases). The V gene lost 8 bases and the J gene lost 2 bases, with 16 bases spanning the gap. CDR1 and CDR2 (germline): MDHEN, SYDVKM. The CDR3 covers 15 residues. Written as DNA, the CDR3 is TGTGCCAGCGGCCTCTCCAGGGTTACTGGAAACACCATATATTTT. The encoded protein is CASGLSRVTGNTIYF.

V and J are TRBV4-3 and TRBJ2-1; the D is unclear. V was shortened by 3 bases and J by 3 bases, with 12 bases between the two germline ends. The CDR3 runs 15 residues. Per germline, CDR1 LGHNA and CDR2 YSLEER. Written as DNA, the CDR3 is TGCGCCAGCAGCCAGAAAGTTGGGGACTACAATGAGCAGTTCTTC. Translation: CASSQKVGDYNEQFF.

This chain joins TRBV5-4 and TRBJ2-3; 9 bases agree with TRBD1. Unmatched junction bases numbered 10, after V lost 4 bases and J lost 4 bases. Germline values: CDR1 SGHNT, CDR2 YYREEE (reference sequence). The CDR3 is 16 amino acids. The CDR3 sequence is CASSQPLGQGADTQYF. Here the CDR3 DNA reads TGTGCCAGCAGCCAACCATTGGGACAGGGTGCAGATACGCAGTATTTT.

The V gene is TRBV19, the J gene TRBJ1-5; D is ambiguous. V lost 1 base to trimming and J lost 7 bases, with 5 bases between them. Germline CDR1 LNHDA, CDR2 SQIVND (reference sequence). This CDR3 contains 12 residues. In DNA, the CDR3 is TGTGCCAGTAGTATAGTCCCACAGCCCCAGCATTTT. It translates to CASSIVPQPQHF. The entire variable domain, with the rest obtained from reference TRBV19 and TRBJ1-5, is as follows: DGGITQSPKYLFRKEGQNVTLSCEQNLNHDAMYWYRQDPGQGLRLIYYSQIVNDFQKGDIAEGYSVSREKKESFPLTVTSAQKNPTAFYLCASSIVPQPQHFGDGTRLSIL.

V usage is TRBV19 and J usage is TRBJ2-5; TRBD2 matches 12 bases. V was clipped by 6 bases and J by 2 bases; unmatched bases: 4. Per the germline V gene, CDR1 is LNHDA and CDR2 is SQIVND (reference sequence). The CDR3 is 15 amino acids. CDR3 sequence: CASSRLAGAQETQYF. The CDR3 nucleotides are TGTGCCAGTAGCAGACTAGCGGGGGCTCAAGAGACCCAGTACTTC. Together with reference TRBV19 and TRBJ2-5, the CDR3 gives the full variable domain: DGGITQSPKYLFRKEGQNVTLSCEQNLNHDAMYWYRQDPGQGLRLIYYSQIVNDFQKGDIAEGYSVSREKKESFPLTVTSAQKNPTAFYLCASSRLAGAQETQYFGPGTRLLVL.

The chain has TRBV7-2 and TRBJ1-2; D gene ambiguous. V gave up 4 bases and J gave up 2 bases, with 8 bases separating them. In germline, CDR1 is SGHTA, CDR2 FQGNSA. CDR3 size: 13 residues. CDR3 DNA sequence: TGTGCCAGCAGCTGGACGGCGAACTATGGCTACACCTTC. Protein sequence: CASSWTANYGYTF.

The rearrangement links TRBV5-1 to TRBJ1-6, with 7 positions matching TRBD1. V lost 0 bases to trimming and J lost 6 bases; unmatched junction nucleotides: 12. CDR1 is SGHRS and CDR2 is YFSETQ in the germline V gene. The CDR3 has 18 residues. CDR3 sequence reads: CASSLEGWRGPINSPLHF. CDR3 nucleotides: TGCGCCAGCAGCTTGGAAGGGTGGAGGGGGCCGATTAATTCACCCCTCCACTTT.

This clone was counted once. The chain couples TRBV2 to TRBJ1-4; D unresolved. V was shortened by 3 bases and J by 8 bases, with 10 bases between the two germline ends. This CDR3 is 13 amino acids long. The germline gives CDR1 SNHLY, CDR2 FYNNEI. The CDR3 is CASSEGSPEKLFF. The CDR3, as DNA: TGTGCCAGCAGTGAGGGCAGCCCCGAAAAACTGTTTTTT.

The V gene is TRBV6-5, the J gene TRBJ1-6, with a weak D call TRBD1 (5 bases). Between the trimmed V and J ends, which lost 7 bases and 10 bases, there was a span of 17 bases. This CDR3 contains 14 residues. Germline V CDR1 and CDR2: MNHEY, SVGAGI. CDR3 in DNA: TGTGCCAGCAAATTATGGCAGCAGGGATCACCCCTCCACTTT. Protein: CASKLWQQGSPLHF.

The V call is TRBV6-2 or TRBV6-3, the J call TRBJ1-1; D may be TRBD1 (6 bases). There are 16 residues in the CDR3. V was clipped by 5 bases and J by 11 bases, with 27 bases between them. Germline V gene lookup returns CDR1 MNHEY and CDR2 SVGEGT. CDR3 protein: CASSRRPFTGPLGAFF. CDR3 sequence (DNA): TGTGCCAGCAGTCGACGACCGTTCACAGGGCCCTTAGGGGCTTTCTTT.

V and J are TRBV4-1 and TRBJ1-3, with TRBD1 matching 7 bases. The J segment lost 0 bases and the V segment lost 6 bases, leaving 8 bases of the junction unmatched. The length of the CDR3 is 16 residues. Germline CDR1 MGHRA, CDR2 YSYEKL. The CDR3 spells CASSQTTGFSGNTIYF. CDR3 in DNA: TGCGCCAGCAGTCAAACGACAGGGTTCTCTGGAAACACCATATATTTT.

This chain links TRBV19 with TRBJ1-5; D is unresolved. The CDR3 runs 15 residues. Trimming removed 4 bases at V and 0 bases at J, with 10 bases between. Germline V CDR1 and CDR2: LNHDA, SQIVND (reference sequence). The DNA for the CDR3 is TGTGCCAGTAGTACGGAGAACTATAGCAATCAGCCCCAGCATTTT. Amino acid sequence: CASSTENYSNQPQHF.

This sequence joins TRBV18 and TRBJ2-5; TRBD1 matches 10 bases. After removal of 2 bases from V and 5 bases from J, the junction contained 2 bases not matched to a gene. Germline V lookup: CDR1 KGHSH, CDR2 LQKENI. The CDR3 covers 14 residues. Here the CDR3 DNA reads TGTGCCAGCTCACCAGACAGGGGGCTTGAGACCCAGTACTTC. Its protein product is CASSPDRGLETQYF.

The chain couples TRBV11-2 to TRBJ1-1, with 7 bases aligning to TRBD1. The CDR3 covers 13 residues. Germline V gene sequence: CDR1 SGHAT, CDR2 FQNNGV. Trimming took 5 bases from V and 1 from J; bases not matched to a gene: 1. The CDR3 here is CASSRDRNTEAFF. The CDR3 nucleotides read TGTGCCAGCAGCCGGGACAGGAACACTGAAGCTTTCTTT. Full variable domain (rest looked up from reference TRBV11-2 and TRBJ1-1): EAGVAQSPRYKIIEKRQSVAFWCNPISGHATLYWYQQILGQGPKLLIQFQNNGVVDDSQLPKDRFSAERLKGVDSTLKIQPAKLEDSAVYLCASSRDRNTEAFFGQGTRLTVV.

The chain employs TRBV6-2 or TRBV6-3 and TRBJ1-5; D remains ambiguous. Germline V gene sequence: CDR1 MNHEY, CDR2 SVGEGT. Trimming shortened V by 2 bases and J by 4 bases, and 9 bases separated the two germline ends. The CDR3 is 14 residues long. The DNA of the CDR3 is TGTGCCAGCAGTTACGGGTGGGGAAATCAGCCCCAGCATTTT. Translating it yields CASSYGWGNQPQHF.

The rearrangement links TRBV5-1 to TRBJ2-2; D may be TRBD1 (6 bases). The CDR3 length is 15 residues. Trimming stripped 6 bases from V and 3 bases from J, with 15 bases between. The germline V gene has CDR1 SGHRS and CDR2 YFSETQ. The CDR3 is CASTLRAGDTGELFF. In nucleotides, the CDR3 is TGCGCCAGCACCTTAAGGGCAGGGGACACCGGGGAGCTGTTTTTT.

This chain uses TRBV19 with TRBJ1-2; tentative D call: TRBD1 (5 bases). Germline V gene sequence: CDR1 LNHDA, CDR2 SQIVND (reference sequence). The CDR3 spans 15 residues. V lost 8 bases and J 7 bases, leaving 23 bases between the germline ends. For the CDR3, the DNA is TGTGCCAGTGGCCTTAGTCAGTCGGGACTAGGTGGCTACACCTTC. Residues: CASGLSQSGLGGYTF.

In its sample, this clone was seen a few times. Other DNA sequences in the same sample also yield this CDR3. The CDR3 protein is CASSLTANYGYTF. The CDR3 nucleotides are TGCGCCAGCAGCTTGACAGCTAACTATGGCTACACCTTC. This chain joins TRBV5-1 and TRBJ1-2; D is unclear. Trimming left V 1 base short and J 0 bases short, with 4 bases between. Germline CDR1 is SGHRS and CDR2 is YFSETQ. CDR3 length equals 13 residues.

The V call is TRBV30, the J call TRBJ1-4; TRBD1 is a possible D gene (5 bases). This CDR3 contains 15 residues. V was pared by 1 base and J by 10 bases, with 19 bases between. From germline, CDR1 is GTSNPN and CDR2 SVGIG (reference sequence). CDR3 in amino acids: CAWSAQTAAMAKLFF. The CDR3 DNA sequence: TGTGCCTGGAGTGCCCAGACAGCTGCAATGGCAAAACTGTTTTTT. The variable domain in full, with the rest retrieved from reference TRBV30 and TRBJ1-4, is SQTIHQWPATLVQPVGSPLSLECTVEGTSNPNLYWYRQAAGRGLQLLFYSVGIGQISSEVPQNLSASRPQDRQFILSSKKLLLSDSGFYLCAWSAQTAAMAKLFFGSGTQLSVL.

The rearrangement uses TRBV11-3 and TRBJ2-2, with D unresolved. CDR3 length equals 13 residues. In germline, CDR1 is SGHNT, CDR2 YENEEA. V was pared by 1 base and J by 4 bases, with 4 bases between. DNA for the CDR3: TGTGCCAGCAGCTTAGCCTTCACCGGGGAGCTGTTTTTT. The encoded protein is CASSLAFTGELFF.

V gene TRBV10-3 combines with J gene TRBJ1-3; TRBD1 aligns across 9 bases. Looked up from germline, CDR1 is ENHRY and CDR2 is SYGVKD. The CDR3 is 15 amino acids. The ends lost 9 bases at V and 0 bases at J; junction bases unmatched: 6. CDR3 residues: CAMSRDRASGNTIYF. The CDR3 nucleotides read TGTGCCATGTCCCGGGACAGGGCCTCTGGAAACACCATATATTTT.

The V gene is TRBV5-1, the J gene TRBJ1-1; 9 nucleotides align to TRBD1. The CDR3 has 14 residues. Trimming at V came to 3 bases and at J to 7 bases, leaving 7 bases not matched to a gene. The germline gives CDR1 SGHRS, CDR2 YFSETQ. CDR3 sequence (DNA): TGCGCCAGCAGCTGGGGACAGGGTTTCAGTGAAGCTTTCTTT. Its protein is CASSWGQGFSEAFF.